The entry below describes one T cell receptor (beta chain). Antigen unknown. Produced via immunoSEQ multiplex PCR; TCRdb's table is partial and in-frame only. This table has approximately 120,000 clones, 88% appearing once. This specimen comes from a study of T cell responses to AZD1222 COVID-19 vaccine. Study-level points and caveats: Within unmutated variant regions lay the reported targets of nearly half of spike-specific TCRs. Mapped onto spike, vaccine-associated CD4 TCRs spanned it and were dominant at 160-218 and 743-854.

This CDR3 comprises 17 residues. Trimming took 2 bases from V and 0 from J, leaving 16 bases between them. CDR1 and CDR2 from the germline V gene are SGHNT and YENEEA. This TCR derives from an adult in good health. This chain connects TRBV11-3 to TRBJ1-2; D may be TRBD1 (6 bases). The sequencing here drew on peripheral blood, taken on day 0 of AZD1222 vaccination. The CDR3 loop is CASSLRGGATTNYGYTF. CDR3 bases: TGTGCCAGCAGCTTAAGGGGGGGCGCGACCACTAACTATGGCTACACCTTC. The full variable domain, in which reference TRBV11-3 and TRBJ1-2 provide the parts outside the CDR3, is EAGVVQSPRYKIIEKKQPVAFWCNPISGHNTLYWYLQNLGQGPELLIRYENEEAVDDSQLPKDRFSAERLKGVDSTLKIQPAELGDSAVYLCASSLRGGATTNYGYTFGSGTRLTVV.